This TCR beta chain was retrieved from a study of regulatory T cells in long-lasting Graves disease. Study details: With positive TSH receptor antibodies and over 5 years of antithyroid drugs, Graves' disease was considered persistent. Findings and caveats of the study: The sample size was small, and this may have reduced accuracy. Favoring TRBV28, TRBJ1-2 and TRBJ2-5 was a feature seen in persistent disease.

Time point: persistent/refractory GD, antithyroid drugs over 5 years with positive TRAb. PBMCs were the source of the RNA used for TCR sequencing. Patients met American Thyroid Association criteria for Graves' disease. This clonotype was detected a few times. The antigen is unknown. Combining iRepertoire HTBI primers with Arm-PCR of CDR3 regions, the authors built TCR beta libraries. TCRdb itself ran the multiplex PCR reads through MiXCR, one entry per CDR3 protein. The sample consists of 700,000 or so distinct CDR3 sequences, 30% of them appearing once. This CDR3 is 13 amino acids long. CDR1 and CDR2 (germline): SGHTA, FQGNSA. With 6 bases clipped from V and 9 bases from J, the junction kept 8 bases outside the gene matches.

The sample in question was peripheral blood mononuclear cells (PBMCs), obtained when the disease was refractory, from a patient treated with antithyroid drugs. The V call is TRBV7-2, the J call TRBJ1-5; 7 bases line up with TRBD1. The clonotype was recovered from a female donor with Graves disease. The CDR3 reads CASSFKGAGPQHF. DNA of the CDR3: TGTGCCAGCAGTTTCAAGGGGGCGGGGCCCCAGCATTTT. Full variable domain (missing parts from reference TRBV7-2 and TRBJ1-5): GAGVSQSPSNKVTEKGKDVELRCDPISGHTALYWYRQSLGQGLEFLIYFQGNSAPDKSGLPSDRFSAERTGGSVSTLTIQRTQQEDSAVYLCASSFKGAGPQHFGDGTRLSIL.